This T cell receptor beta chain is drawn from a study of cytomegalovirus exposure and HLA in healthy donors (TCRdb year 2017). Looking at the study overall: An earlier analysis of about 530 of the donors reported 276 Gb of sequence data and around 100 million unique TCR beta sequences obtained from about 180 million T cells. In addition to the first cohort of 666 subjects, a separate validation cohort of approximately 110 different subjects was used. The later analysis used no new phenotypic data to find candidate immune exposures, relying instead on TCR beta sequences and their occurrence across donors. An earlier analysis of some 500 of the donors used high-throughput TCR beta sequencing to judge whether each TCR beta V gene segment behaved as functional or pseudogenic. Roughly five DR-DQ haplotypes were handled as single units for association and clustering, since linkage in the cohort was strong. The study used immunosequencing to profile the T cell repertoires of several hundred subjects and linked those repertoires to cytomegalovirus serostatus. The study combined high-throughput TCR immunosequencing, statistical association of individual TCRs with disease status, and machine learning to predict cytomegalovirus infection status. The aim of the study was to test whether cataloging public T cell receptors could identify signatures of past pathogen exposure. Of the approximately 400 genotyped donors, roughly 85% fell in the genetic ancestry cluster associated with self-reported Caucasian donors. Donor age, sex, ethnicity and CMV serostatus were collected together with the repertoire data. A later genetic analysis used genome-wide SNP genotypes for about 65% of the 666 donors, treating that subset as a discovery cohort. An early release that covered approximately 600 HLA-typed donors contained about 300 gigabases of sequencing data and roughly 84 million unique TCR sequences. Typing coverage differed by locus: A, B, C, DRB1 and DQB1 were typed in about 629-640 donors, DQA1 in 522, DPA1 in 600 to 610, and DPB1 in roughly 450. All discovery cohort repertoires had been generated using a single sequencing platform. A later analysis re-analyzed previously published TCR beta repertoires from approximately 700 donors and added high-resolution HLA genotyping to study TCR occurrence patterns. Both class I and class II loci were covered by HLA typing, at four-digit resolution. On average, 235,054 unique TCR beta nucleotide sequences were sequenced per donor among fewer than 500 genotyped donors of the cohort, with 15% to 20% of those sequences being non-productive.

The CDR3 covers 16 residues, taking in both the cysteine and the phenylalanine. Here the CDR3 DNA is all that survives: 48 bases in frame from base 1. Sequences SGHDN (CDR1) and FVKESK (CDR2) are obtained from the germline V gene. Trimming removed 4 bases from V and 4 bases from J, leaving 17 bases between the germline ends. Comments on this clone: What antigen it recognizes has not been identified. The input lacks base qualities; no much larger clone sits a single base away.

The cohort consisted of 666 healthy bone marrow donors. Cohort members were all nominally healthy when sampled, although unrecorded immune exposures were likely present. The donor tested CMV seropositive and was one of the 289 seropositive cohort members. A peripheral blood sample was provided by each donor, and peripheral blood mononuclear cells were used for TCR beta sequencing. Genomic DNA was extracted from the blood cell samples with the Qiagen DNeasy Blood Extraction Kit. Overall study results and their limits: In a later analysis, the rate of TCR association differed among HLA loci, with DRB1 alleles having the most associated TCRs and HLA-C alleles having the fewest. The study gave a list of about 170 TCR beta chains associated with cytomegalovirus. Because some donors lacked HLA typing at each locus, the association tests relied only on the typed subset. Strong co-occurrence of HLA alleles, especially DR and DQ, made assigning TCR associations to individual alleles difficult. A later analysis associated around 16,000 TCR beta sequences with specific HLA alleles at a false discovery rate of 0.05. Compared with equally common non-associated chains, HLA-associated TCR beta chains in a later analysis were more clonally expanded and had lower generation probabilities. In a later analysis, several top co-occurrence clusters were reported to appear linked to parvovirus B19, influenza, CMV and Epstein-Barr virus. Linkage disequilibrium might explain the correlated functional status among segregating V segments, but an unknown experimental factor could not be ruled out. Only TCR beta chains were sequenced in this cohort, and the absence of alpha or paired-chain data limited detectable features. According to a later genetic analysis, donors in an Asian-associated ancestry cluster had fewer N-insertions in productive TCRs than the roughly 670-donor mean. CMV serostatus was the only immune exposure information available for the cohort. An association between a missense DCLRE1C variant and V-gene and J-gene trimming of TCR beta chains was found in a later genetic analysis and replicated in an independent cohort. A few of the identified cytomegalovirus-associated TCR beta chains were confirmed in vitro to be specific for cytomegalovirus antigens. A further reported finding was that TCR beta sequences accurately predicted the HLA-A and HLA-B alleles for most subjects in the first cohort. The earlier analysis of 450 to 700 of the donors excluded around 17 rarely observed V segments, including chromosome 9 orphons, because counts were too low. Sequencing depth was assumed to be roughly uniform across donors in the presence/absence analyses, though that assumption may not hold. According to the authors, the approach could potentially be generalized to other disease states and immunological phenotypes. A later analysis found that most CMV-associated TCR beta chains appeared HLA-restricted, with HLA associations seemingly driven largely by CMV exposure. In an earlier analysis of around 600 of the donors, most TCR beta V segments were observed in productive rearrangements about 87% or about 30% of the time, broadly matching IMGT annotations. A group of highly shared sequence variants was considered likely to be a technical artifact of the sequencing pipeline. Across donors, most TCR sequences were observed very rarely, whereas some public TCRs were present in many individuals. In both the original and validation cohorts, the classifier was reported to diagnose cytomegalovirus status with high specificity and sensitivity. Some IMGT-functional V segments, including TRBV6-2 and TRBV6-3, could not be told apart with the 87-base-pair reads, so those segments were excluded.

Libraries came from the immunoSEQ multiplex PCR assay. For the multiplex PCR, a mixture combining 60 forward primers for TCR Vbeta segments and 13 reverse primers for TCR Jbeta segments was used. The CDR3 region of rearranged TCR beta genes was amplified from genomic DNA with a multiplex PCR assay. The amplified TCR beta libraries were sequenced on the Illumina HiSeq System as 87-base-pair reads. Per the original workflow: A later analysis tallied 75 million to 85 million unique TCR beta chains across the roughly 610 repertoires, and some 12 million of those chains were shared by two or more donors. Raw reads were error-corrected and collapsed into unique sequences with a nearest-neighbor algorithm that merged closely related sequences to remove PCR and sequencing errors. To assign V, D and J gene segments, CDR3 sequences were aligned to IMGT reference sequences. For a sequence to be retained, a match of at least six nucleotides to both a V gene segment and a J gene segment was required. A rearrangement was called productive if the CDR3 had no stop codons and remained in frame with V and J, and every other rearrangement was called non-productive. Following IMGT convention, CDR3 was defined as the stretch from the second conserved V-encoded cysteine up to the conserved J-encoded phenylalanine. The earlier analysis of a few hundred of the donors excluded any sequence lacking an unambiguous match to a single V gene segment. In an earlier analysis of about 590 of the donors, a V segment was called functional when productive rearrangements were above 56.7%, and segregating when the standard deviation between donors exceeded 5%. A statistical classification framework was built for diagnosing cytomegalovirus status from the catalog of TCR beta chain sequences. A later analysis assigned V and J genes by comparing TCR nucleotide sequences with IMGT/GENE-DB human TR gene sequences. In a later analysis, CDR3 sequences and most-parsimonious VDJ recombination scenarios were assigned using the TCRdist pipeline. A later analysis defined each TCR beta chain by its CDR3 amino acid sequence plus V-gene family, and excluded reads lacking a unique V-gene family. In a later analysis, 450 to 600 highly shared, low-generation-probability nucleotide sequences were removed to address suspected cross-contamination and a sequencing artifact. For each public chain, a later analysis derived a clonal expansion index from normalized ranks of inferred template counts within each repertoire. In a later analysis, generation probabilities were computed with a VDJ recombination model fitted to out-of-frame rearrangements, and the resulting probabilities were checked against IGoR. In a later analysis, TCR-TCR, TCR-HLA and TCR-CMV co-occurrence was scored with hypergeometric tests, and a repertoire-size bias correction was applied to TCR pairs. To estimate false discovery rates, a later analysis permuted the HLA or CMV assignments 20 times. In a later analysis, co-occurring TCRs were grouped using DBSCAN, with TCRdist sequence similarity added in when clustering inside HLA-allele-positive subsets. Repertoires with fewer than 30,000 or more than 120,000 public chains, plus five repertoires with anomalous nucleotide sharing, were excluded from co-occurrence clustering. Here the immuneACCESS table is served through TCRdb, limited to in-frame sequences with V and J called. Missing clones are a known gap in these copies; in checked studies unresolved V genes cover under half, and the rest lacks a known reason. The V and J calls and clone size are taken from that table; D and trimming were inferred from the DNA. The sample table records 150,000 to 200,000 clones; about 76% of these occur just once. The ten biggest clones cover roughly 7.3% of the sample.

The sequencing sample was made of PBMCs. This chain is built from TRBV14 and TRBJ1-5; the D gene is possibly TRBD1, with 6 bases matching. This sequence was found in a male donor in good health and CMV-seropositive. The bases read TGTGCCAGCAGCCCTAGGATCCGGGACAATAATCAGCCCCAGCATTTT. It encodes CASSPRIRDNNQPQHF.